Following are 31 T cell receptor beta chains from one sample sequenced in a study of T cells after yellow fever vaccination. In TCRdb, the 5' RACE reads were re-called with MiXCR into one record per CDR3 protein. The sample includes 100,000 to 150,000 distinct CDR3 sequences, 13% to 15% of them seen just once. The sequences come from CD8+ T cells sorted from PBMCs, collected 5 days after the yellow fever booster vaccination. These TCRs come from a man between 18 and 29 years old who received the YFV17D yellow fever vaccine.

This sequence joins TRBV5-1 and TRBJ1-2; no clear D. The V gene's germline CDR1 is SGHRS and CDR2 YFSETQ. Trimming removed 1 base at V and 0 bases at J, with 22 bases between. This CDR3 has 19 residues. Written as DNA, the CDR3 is TGCGCCAGCAGCTTGAGCCACCTTTTACCAGAATCCTCTAACTATGGCTACACCTTC. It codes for CASSLSHLLPESSNYGYTF. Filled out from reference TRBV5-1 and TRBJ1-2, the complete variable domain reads KAGVTQTPRYLIKTRGQQVTLSCSPISGHRSVSWYQQTPGQGLQFLFEYFSETQRNKGNFPGRFSGRQFSNSRSEMNVSTLELGDSALYLCASSLSHLLPESSNYGYTFGSGTRLTVV.

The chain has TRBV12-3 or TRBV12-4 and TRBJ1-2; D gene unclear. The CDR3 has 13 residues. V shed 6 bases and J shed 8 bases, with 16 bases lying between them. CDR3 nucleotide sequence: TGTGCCAGCAGAAGCGGGGTCGCCGGGGGCTACACCTTC. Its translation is CASRSGVAGGYTF.

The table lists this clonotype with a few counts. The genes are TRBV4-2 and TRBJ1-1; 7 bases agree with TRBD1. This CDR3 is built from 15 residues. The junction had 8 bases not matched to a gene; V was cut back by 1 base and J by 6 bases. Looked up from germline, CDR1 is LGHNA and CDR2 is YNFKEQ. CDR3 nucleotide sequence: TGTGCCAGCAGCCAAGTGGGGACAGAAGGCGCTGAAGCTTTCTTT. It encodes CASSQVGTEGAEAFF.

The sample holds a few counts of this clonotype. The CDR3 DNA sequence: TGTGCCAGCAGTTCCACTCCGCGGGGCACAGATACGCAGTATTTT. This sequence encodes CASSSTPRGTDTQYF. The V gene is TRBV6-5, the J gene TRBJ2-3; the D gene is possibly TRBD2 (5 bases). V was clipped by 4 bases and J by 1 base, with 12 bases between them. Germline-derived CDR1 and CDR2 are MNHEY and SVGAGI. The CDR3 totals 15 residues.

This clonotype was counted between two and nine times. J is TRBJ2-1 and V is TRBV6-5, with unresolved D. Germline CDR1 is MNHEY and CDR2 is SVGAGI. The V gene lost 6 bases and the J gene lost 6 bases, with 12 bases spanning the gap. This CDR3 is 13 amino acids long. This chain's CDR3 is CASRFGPLNEQFF. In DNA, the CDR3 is TGTGCCAGCAGGTTCGGGCCTCTCAATGAGCAGTTCTTC.

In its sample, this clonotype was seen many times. CDR3 sequence: CASSSPRTREDSEQFF. Here the CDR3 DNA reads TGTGCCAGCAGCTCCCCCCGGACACGGGAGGACAGTGAGCAGTTCTTC. This chain joins TRBV5-6 and TRBJ2-1; tentatively, D is TRBD2 (7 bases). Trimming took 3 bases from V and 9 from J, leaving 22 bases between them. The CDR3 is made up of 16 amino acids. The germline CDR1 and CDR2 sequences are SGHDT and YYEEEE.

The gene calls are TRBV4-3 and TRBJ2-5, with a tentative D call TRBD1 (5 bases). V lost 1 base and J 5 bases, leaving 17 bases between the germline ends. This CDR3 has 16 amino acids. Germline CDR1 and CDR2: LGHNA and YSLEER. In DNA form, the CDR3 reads TGCGCCAGCAGCCAAGGCTTTTCAGGGATGATGGAGACCCAGTACTTC. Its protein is CASSQGFSGMMETQYF.

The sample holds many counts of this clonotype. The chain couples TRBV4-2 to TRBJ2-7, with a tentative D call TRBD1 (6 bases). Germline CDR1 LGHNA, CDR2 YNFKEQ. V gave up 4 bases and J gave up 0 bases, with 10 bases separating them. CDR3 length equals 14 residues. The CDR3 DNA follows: TGTGCCAGCAGCCCGGGACACAACTCCTACGAGCAGTACTTC. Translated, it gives CASSPGHNSYEQYF.

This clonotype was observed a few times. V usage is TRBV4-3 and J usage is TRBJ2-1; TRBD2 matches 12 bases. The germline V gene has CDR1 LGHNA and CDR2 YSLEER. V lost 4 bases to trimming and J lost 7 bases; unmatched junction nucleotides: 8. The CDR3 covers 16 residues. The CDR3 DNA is TGCGCCAGCAGCCCCCAGAGACTAGCGGGGGTTAATGAGCAGTTCTTC. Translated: CASSPQRLAGVNEQFF.

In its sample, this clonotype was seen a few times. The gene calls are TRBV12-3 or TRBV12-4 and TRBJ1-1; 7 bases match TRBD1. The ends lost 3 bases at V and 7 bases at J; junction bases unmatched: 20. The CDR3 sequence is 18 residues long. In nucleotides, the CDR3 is TGTGCCAGCAGTTTGGACCCTTATCTCATGGTCGGGGACAGTGAAGCTTTCTTT. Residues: CASSLDPYLMVGDSEAFF.

CDR3 nucleotides: TGTGCCAGCAGCTTAATAAATTCACCCCTCCACTTT. Translation: CASSLINSPLHF. The rearrangement uses TRBV7-2 and TRBJ1-6; D call uncertain. Germline V gene sequence: CDR1 SGHTA, CDR2 FQGNSA. This CDR3 has 12 residues. The V gene lost 2 bases and the J gene lost 7 bases, with 3 bases spanning the gap.

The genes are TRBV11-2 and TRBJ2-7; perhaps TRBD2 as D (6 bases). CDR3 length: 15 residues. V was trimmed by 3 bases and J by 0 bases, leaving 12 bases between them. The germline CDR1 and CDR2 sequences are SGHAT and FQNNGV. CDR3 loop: CASSFHDGGSYEQYF. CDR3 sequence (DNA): TGTGCCAGCAGCTTTCACGACGGGGGCTCCTACGAGCAGTACTTC.

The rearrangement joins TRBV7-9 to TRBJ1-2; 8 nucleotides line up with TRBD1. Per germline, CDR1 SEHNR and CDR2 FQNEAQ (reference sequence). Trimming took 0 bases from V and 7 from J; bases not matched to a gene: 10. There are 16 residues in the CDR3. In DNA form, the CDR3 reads TGTGCCAGCAGCTTAGCGCCCCAGGGGGCGAAAGGTGGCTACACCTTC. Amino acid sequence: CASSLAPQGAKGGYTF.

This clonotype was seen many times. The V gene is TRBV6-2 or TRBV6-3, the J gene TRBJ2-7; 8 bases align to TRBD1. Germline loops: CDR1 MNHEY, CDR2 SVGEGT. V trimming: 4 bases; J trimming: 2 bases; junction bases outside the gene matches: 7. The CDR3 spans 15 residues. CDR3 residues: CASSSSGTGPYEQYV. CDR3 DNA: TGTGCCAGCAGTTCATCCGGGACAGGCCCCTACGAGCAGTACGTC.

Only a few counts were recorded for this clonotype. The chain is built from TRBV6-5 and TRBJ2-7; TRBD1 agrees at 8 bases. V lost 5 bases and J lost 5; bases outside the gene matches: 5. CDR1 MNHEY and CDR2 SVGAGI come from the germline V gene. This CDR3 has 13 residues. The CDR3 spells CASSQTGVDEQYV. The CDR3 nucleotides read TGTGCCAGCAGTCAGACAGGGGTTGACGAGCAGTACGTC.

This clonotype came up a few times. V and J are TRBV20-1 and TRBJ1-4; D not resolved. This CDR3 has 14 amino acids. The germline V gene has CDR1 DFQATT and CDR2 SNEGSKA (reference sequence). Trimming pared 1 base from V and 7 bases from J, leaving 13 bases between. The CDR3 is CSARVVGSLEKLFF. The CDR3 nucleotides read TGCAGTGCTAGAGTTGTGGGCAGCCTTGAAAAACTGTTTTTT.

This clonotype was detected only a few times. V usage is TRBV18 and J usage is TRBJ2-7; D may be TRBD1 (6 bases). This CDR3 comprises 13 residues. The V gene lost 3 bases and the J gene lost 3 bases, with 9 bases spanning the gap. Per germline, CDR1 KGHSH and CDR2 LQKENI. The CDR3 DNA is TGTGCCAGCTCACCTACAGGGTTCTACGAGCAGTACTTC. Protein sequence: CASSPTGFYEQYF. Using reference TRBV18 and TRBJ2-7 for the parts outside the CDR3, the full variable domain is NAGVMQNPRHLVRRRGQEARLRCSPMKGHSHVYWYRQLPEEGLKFMVYLQKENIIDESGMPKERFSAEFPKEGPSILRIQQVVRGDSAAYFCASSPTGFYEQYFGPGTRLTVT.

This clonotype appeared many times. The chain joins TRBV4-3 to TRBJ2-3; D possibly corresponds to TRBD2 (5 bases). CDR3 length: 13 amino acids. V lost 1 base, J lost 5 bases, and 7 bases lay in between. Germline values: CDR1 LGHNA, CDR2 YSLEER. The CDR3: CASSQVRGDTQYF. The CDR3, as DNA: TGCGCCAGCAGCCAAGTTCGGGGAGATACGCAGTATTTT.

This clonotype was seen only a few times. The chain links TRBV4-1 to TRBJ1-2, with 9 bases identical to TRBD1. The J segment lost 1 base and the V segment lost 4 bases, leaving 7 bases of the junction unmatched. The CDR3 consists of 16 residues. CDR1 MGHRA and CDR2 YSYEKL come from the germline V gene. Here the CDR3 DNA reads TGCGCCAGCAGCCCCGCCCCGGGACAGGGTAACTATGGCTACACCTTC. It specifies CASSPAPGQGNYGYTF.

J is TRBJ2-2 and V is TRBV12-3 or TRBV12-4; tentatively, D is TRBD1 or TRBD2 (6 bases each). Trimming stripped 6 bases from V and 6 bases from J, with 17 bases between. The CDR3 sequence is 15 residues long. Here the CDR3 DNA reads TGTGCCAGCAGGCCAGGGGCGGGGTTGGCCGGGGAGCTGTTTTTT. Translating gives CASRPGAGLAGELFF.

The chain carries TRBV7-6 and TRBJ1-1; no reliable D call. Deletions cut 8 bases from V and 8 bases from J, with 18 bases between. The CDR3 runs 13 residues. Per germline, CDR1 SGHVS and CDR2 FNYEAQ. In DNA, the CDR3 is TGTGCCAGCGGGGAGATGTCGGGTTCGGAAGCTTTCTTT. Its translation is CASGEMSGSEAFF.

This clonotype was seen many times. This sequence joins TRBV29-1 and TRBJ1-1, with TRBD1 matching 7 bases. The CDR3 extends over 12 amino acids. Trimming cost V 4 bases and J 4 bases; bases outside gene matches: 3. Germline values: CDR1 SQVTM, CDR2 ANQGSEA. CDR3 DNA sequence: TGCAGCGTTGTACCAGGGGGCACTGAAGCTTTCTTT. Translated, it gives CSVVPGGTEAFF.

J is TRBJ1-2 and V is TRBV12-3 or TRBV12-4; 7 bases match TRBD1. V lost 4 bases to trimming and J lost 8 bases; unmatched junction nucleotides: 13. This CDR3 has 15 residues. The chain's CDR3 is CASSSPADRAGGYTF. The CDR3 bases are TGTGCCAGCAGTTCTCCGGCCGACAGGGCAGGGGGCTACACCTTC.

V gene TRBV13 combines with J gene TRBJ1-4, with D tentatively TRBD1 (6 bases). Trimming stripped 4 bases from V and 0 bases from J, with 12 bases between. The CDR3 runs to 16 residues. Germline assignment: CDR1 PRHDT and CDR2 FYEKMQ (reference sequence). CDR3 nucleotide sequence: TGTGCCAGCAGCTCACGGACAGATGCAACTAATGAAAAACTGTTTTTT. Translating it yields CASSSRTDATNEKLFF. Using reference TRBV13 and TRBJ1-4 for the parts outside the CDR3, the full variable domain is AAGVIQSPRHLIKEKRETATLKCYPIPRHDTVYWYQQGPGQDPQFLISFYEKMQSDKGSIPDRFSAQQFSDYHSELNMSSLELGDSALYFCASSSRTDATNEKLFFGSGTQLSVL.

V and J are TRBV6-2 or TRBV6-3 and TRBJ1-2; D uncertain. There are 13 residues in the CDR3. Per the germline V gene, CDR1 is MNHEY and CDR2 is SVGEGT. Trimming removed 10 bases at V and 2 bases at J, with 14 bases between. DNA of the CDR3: TGTGCCACGGAACCCGGCCACAACTATGGCTACACCTTC. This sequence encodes CATEPGHNYGYTF.

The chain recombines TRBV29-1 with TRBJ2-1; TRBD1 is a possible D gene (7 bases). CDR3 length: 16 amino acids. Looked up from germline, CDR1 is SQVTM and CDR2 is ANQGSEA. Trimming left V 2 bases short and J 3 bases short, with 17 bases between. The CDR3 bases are TGCAGCGTTGAAATCCCAGGGGGGCGACGCTACAATGAGCAGTTCTTC. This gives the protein CSVEIPGGRRYNEQFF.

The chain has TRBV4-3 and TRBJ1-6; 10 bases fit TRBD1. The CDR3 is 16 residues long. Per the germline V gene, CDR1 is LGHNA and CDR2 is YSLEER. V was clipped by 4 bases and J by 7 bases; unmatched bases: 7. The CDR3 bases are TGCGCCAGCAGCCTGGAGACAGGGGGCAGGAATTCACCCCTCCACTTT. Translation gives CASSLETGGRNSPLHF.

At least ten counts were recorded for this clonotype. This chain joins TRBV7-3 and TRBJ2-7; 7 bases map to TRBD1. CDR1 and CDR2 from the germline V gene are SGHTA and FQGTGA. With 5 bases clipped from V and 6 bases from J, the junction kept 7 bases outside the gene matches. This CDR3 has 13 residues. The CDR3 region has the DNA TGTGCCAGCAGCCCGGAGACAGGGCGCGAGCAGTACTTC. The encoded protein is CASSPETGREQYF. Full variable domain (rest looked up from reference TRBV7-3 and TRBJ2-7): GAGVSQTPSNKVTEKGKYVELRCDPISGHTALYWYRQSLGQGPEFLIYFQGTGAADDSGLPNDRFFAVRPEGSVSTLKIQRTERGDSAVYLCASSPETGREQYFGPGTRLTVT.

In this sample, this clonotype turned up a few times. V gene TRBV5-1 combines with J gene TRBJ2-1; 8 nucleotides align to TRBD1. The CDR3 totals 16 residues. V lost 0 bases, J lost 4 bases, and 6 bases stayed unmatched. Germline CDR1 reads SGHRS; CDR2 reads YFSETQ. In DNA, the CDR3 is TGCGCCAGCAGCTTGGCTGGACAGGGTGGTTACAATGAGCAGTTCTTC. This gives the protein CASSLAGQGGYNEQFF.

CDR3 protein: CASSRTDNSNQPQHF. CDR3 nucleotide sequence: TGTGCCAGCAGTCGGACAGACAATAGCAATCAGCCCCAGCATTTT. The V and J genes are TRBV7-6 and TRBJ1-5, with a tentative D call TRBD1 (6 bases). CDR1 is SGHVS, CDR2 FNYEAQ, per germline. Trimming pared 6 bases from V and 0 bases from J, leaving 12 bases between. The CDR3 has 15 amino acids.

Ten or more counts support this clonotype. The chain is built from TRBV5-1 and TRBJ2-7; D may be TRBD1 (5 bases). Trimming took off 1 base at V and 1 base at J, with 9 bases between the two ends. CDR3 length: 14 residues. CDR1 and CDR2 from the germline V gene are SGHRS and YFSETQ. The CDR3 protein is CASSLTGLSYEQYF. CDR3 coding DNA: TGCGCCAGCAGCTTGACAGGCCTATCCTACGAGCAGTACTTC.